This T cell receptor beta chain is drawn from a study of T cell repertoires in cytomegalovirus infection. The overall study: Researchers turned to recently identified HLA-C-restricted CMV epitopes as well as well-studied HLA-B-restricted ones. Points from the study as a whole: Within the response measured ex vivo, HLA-C-restricted CMV-specific TCR beta clonotypes were dominant.

TCRdb analysed the reads with MiXCR anew, one entry per CDR3 protein. This sample yields fewer than 850,000 distinct CDR3 sequences, of which just under 30% are seen a single time; around 13% belongs to the top ten. A remark on this clonotype: Its antigen is still unknown.

This sequence was found in a human donor in good health (CMV status not recorded). Some clones in this sample may be carry-over from other donors' samples. The sample here was cultured CD8+ T cells from PBMCs, taken from culture after CMV antigen stimulation.

CDR3 DNA sequence: TGTGCCAGCAGCCCCCGGACAGGGATCAGGCATCAGCCCCAGCATTTT. Translating gives CASSPRTGIRHQPQHF. The genes are TRBV7-2 and TRBJ1-5; TRBD1 aligns across 8 bases. The ends lost 5 bases at V and 5 bases at J; junction bases unmatched: 11. The CDR3 runs 16 residues. The germline CDR1 and CDR2 sequences are SGHTA and FQGNSA.